This T cell receptor beta chain was obtained from a study of cytomegalovirus exposure and HLA in healthy donors. The repertoire was sequenced with immunoSEQ multiplex PCR; TCRdb's copy has only in-frame clones and lacks some. The table shows 90,000 to 150,000 clones, with approximately 87% occurring only once. Per the germline V gene, CDR1 is MGHRA and CDR2 is YSYEKL. Losses at the gene ends were 4 bases for V and 2 bases for J; bases not matched to a gene: 4. The CDR3 runs 14 residues. V and J are TRBV4-1 and TRBJ1-1, with 7 bases that match TRBD1. This sequence was found in a woman aged 18-29 years in good health and CMV-seropositive. Specimen: PBMCs. CDR3 nucleotides: TGCGCCAGCAGCCCTGGACAGGTTAACACTGAAGCTTTCTTT. Translated: CASSPGQVNTEAFF.